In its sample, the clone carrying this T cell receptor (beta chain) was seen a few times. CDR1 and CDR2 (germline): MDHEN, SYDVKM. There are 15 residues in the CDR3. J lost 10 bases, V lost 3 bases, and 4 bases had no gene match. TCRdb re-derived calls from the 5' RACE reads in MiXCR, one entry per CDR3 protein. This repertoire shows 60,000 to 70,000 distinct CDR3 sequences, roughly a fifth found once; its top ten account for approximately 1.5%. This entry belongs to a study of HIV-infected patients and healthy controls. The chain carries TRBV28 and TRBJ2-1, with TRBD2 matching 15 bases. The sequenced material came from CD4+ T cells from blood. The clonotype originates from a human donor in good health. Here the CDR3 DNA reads TGTGCCAGCAGTTTTCGGGGACTAGCGGGGGGAGAGCAGTTCTTC. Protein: CASSFRGLAGGEQFF.